This entry is about one T cell receptor (beta chain). This clonotype has a count of ten or more. No antigen is known for it. No base-level quality is on record; no much larger clone is a single base apart. In this study, sorted CD4+ and CD8+ T cells from the blood of healthy subjects and of severe aplastic anemia patients had their TCR repertoires deep-sequenced. Ficoll-Paque density gradient centrifugation was used to isolate peripheral blood mononuclear cells. Before DNA was extracted, CD4+ and CD8+ T cells were sorted using either FACS or magnetic beads. V is trimmed back by 1 base and J by 4 bases, and the junction contains 4 bases that no gene match accounts for. CDR1 and CDR2 are read off the germline V gene as SGHTS and YDEGEE. The CDR3 runs 14 amino acids, cysteine and phenylalanine included. Just CDR3 DNA is preserved here, 42 bases in frame from base 1. This sample is part of a study of CD8+CD57+ T cells in acquired aplastic anemia (dated by TCRdb to 2016 to 2018). About the full investigation: On average, sorted CD4+ and CD8+ cells yielded around 3.4 ug of extracted DNA, with a range of 0.2 to 27.4 ug.

Beyond this particular receptor, the publication reports: Approximately 31 CD8+ CDR3 sequences were found in both patients and controls but appeared to be highly expressed in patients and within the immunodominant clones of the patients. No significant difference in CD8+ Simpson's diversity was found between patients and healthy controls (P=0.060).

Genomic DNA was used as template for profiling of TCR beta VDJ combinations and CDR3 sequences. TCR repertoire sequencing was run on an Illumina HiSeq 2000. The authors' pipeline ran thus. Repertoires were assessed using TRBV/TRBJ rearrangement plots, CDR3 size and DJ length profiles, and Simpson's diversity index. Whichever DNA sequence was most abundant in the deep sequencing data was defined as the immunodominant clone. CDR3 amino acid sequences were checked for sharing between subjects and were compared against published repertoires and the VDJdb database. In TCRdb, the public reads were trimmed at Q25 with fastp and aligned with MiXCR, with productive beta chains retained. Each CDR3 protein gets just one entry, which takes the most common genes and DNA from the rows behind it. The V and J calls, along with clone size, are taken from TCRdb and not from the paper's own processing. The sample records 250,000 to 350,000 distinct CDR3 sequences, roughly half of which are singletons. The top ten clones comprise 7% to 9% of the sample.

The chain uses TRBV5-8 and TRBJ2-5; TRBD2 matches 7 bases in the middle. The sequence came from a human donor with severe aplastic anemia or a healthy control (not recorded which). Sequencing used sorted CD4+, CD8+, or CD8+CD57+ T cells (not recorded which) from PBMCs. The CDR3 has the sequence CASSLLGGGETQYF. The DNA is as follows: TGTGCCAGCAGCTTGTTAGGCGGGGGAGAGACCCAGTACTTC.